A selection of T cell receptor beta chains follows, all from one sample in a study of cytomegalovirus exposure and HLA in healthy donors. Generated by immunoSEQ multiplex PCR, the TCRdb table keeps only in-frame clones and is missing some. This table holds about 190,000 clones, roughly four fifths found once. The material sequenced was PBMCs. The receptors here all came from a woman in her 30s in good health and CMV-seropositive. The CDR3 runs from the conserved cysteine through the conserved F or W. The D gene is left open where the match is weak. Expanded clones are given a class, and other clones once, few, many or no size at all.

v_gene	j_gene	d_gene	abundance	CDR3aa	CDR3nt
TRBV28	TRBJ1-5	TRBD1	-	CASSLWHGTGLQPQHF	TGTGCCAGCAGTTTATGGCACGGGACAGGGCTTCAGCCCCAGCATTTT
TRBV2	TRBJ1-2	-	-	CASSEGGVYGYTF	TGTGCCAGCAGTGAAGGCGGGGTCTATGGCTACACCTTC
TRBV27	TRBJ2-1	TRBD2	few	CASSSSGRAGEQFF	TGTGCCAGCAGCTCGAGCGGGAGGGCCGGAGAGCAGTTCTTC
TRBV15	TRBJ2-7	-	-	CATSRPGERREQYF	TGTGCCACCAGCAGGCCCGGGGAGCGACGGGAGCAGTACTTC
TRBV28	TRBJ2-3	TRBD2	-	CASSKSTSGYTDTQYF	TGTGCCAGCAGTAAGTCGACTAGCGGATACACAGATACGCAGTATTTT
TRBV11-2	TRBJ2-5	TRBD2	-	CASSTTGTSGSQQYF	TGTGCCAGCAGCACCACCGGGACTAGCGGGAGTCAACAGTACTTC
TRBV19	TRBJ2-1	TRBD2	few	CASMTSGWNEQFF	TGTGCCAGTATGACTAGCGGGTGGAATGAGCAGTTCTTC
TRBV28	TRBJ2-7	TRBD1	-	CASSNLPGQGSYEQYF	TGTGCCAGCAGTAACCTACCGGGACAGGGGTCCTACGAGCAGTACTTC
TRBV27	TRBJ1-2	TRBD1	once	CASSFTGENYGYTF	TGTGCCAGCAGTTTTACAGGGGAAAACTATGGCTACACCTTC
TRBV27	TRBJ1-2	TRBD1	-	CASQGQGNYGYTF	TGTGCCAGCCAGGGACAGGGGAACTATGGCTACACCTTC
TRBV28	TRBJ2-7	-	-	CASSPPSDFGYEQYF	TGTGCCAGCAGTCCTCCAAGTGACTTCGGGTACGAGCAGTACTTC
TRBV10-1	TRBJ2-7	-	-	CASSDVAVPYEQYF	TGCGCCAGCAGTGATGTGGCGGTACCCTACGAGCAGTACTTC
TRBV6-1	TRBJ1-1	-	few	CASSPTGNTEAFF	TGTGCCAGCAGTCCTACAGGGAACACTGAAGCTTTCTTT
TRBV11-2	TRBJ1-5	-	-	CASSLGPGRENQPQHF	TGTGCCAGCAGCTTAGGTCCTGGGAGAGAAAATCAGCCCCAGCATTTT
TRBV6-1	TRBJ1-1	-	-	CASSYGQEAFF	TGTGCCAGCAGTTACGGACAAGAAGCTTTCTTT
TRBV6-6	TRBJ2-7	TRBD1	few	CASSQGAREQYF	TGTGCCAGCAGCCAGGGGGCGAGAGAGCAGTACTTC
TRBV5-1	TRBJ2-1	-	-	CASRGGYNEQFF	TGCGCCTCGCGGGGCGGGTACAATGAGCAGTTCTTC
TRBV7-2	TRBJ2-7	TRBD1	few	CASSLEGQGAHEQYF	TGTGCCAGCAGCTTAGAGGGGCAGGGGGCCCACGAGCAGTACTTC
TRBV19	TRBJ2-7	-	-	CASSLGGVLMPYEQYF	TGTGCCAGTAGTCTCGGAGGGGTCCTTATGCCCTACGAGCAGTACTTC
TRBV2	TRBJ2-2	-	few	CASTSNRAGTGELFF	TGTGCCAGCACTTCTAACAGGGCAGGGACCGGGGAGCTGTTTTTT
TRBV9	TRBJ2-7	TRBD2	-	CASSVSLAGGGGEQYF	TGTGCCAGCAGCGTAAGTCTAGCGGGAGGAGGTGGGGAGCAGTACTTC
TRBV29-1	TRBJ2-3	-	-	CSVGDNTQYF	TGCAGCGTGGGGGACAATACGCAGTATTTT
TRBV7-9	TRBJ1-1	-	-	CASSPVGANTEAFF	TGTGCCAGCAGCCCCGTGGGGGCGAACACTGAAGCTTTCTTT
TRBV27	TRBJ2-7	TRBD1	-	CASSPTGGEYEQYF	TGTGCCAGCAGTCCGACAGGGGGCGAGTACGAGCAGTACTTC
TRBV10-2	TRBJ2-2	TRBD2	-	CASNLAGGVATGELFF	TGCGCCAGCAACCTAGCGGGAGGAGTTGCAACCGGGGAGCTGTTTTTT
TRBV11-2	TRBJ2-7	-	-	CASSLDEGTPPEQYF	TGTGCCAGCAGCTTAGATGAGGGAACCCCCCCCGAGCAGTACTTC
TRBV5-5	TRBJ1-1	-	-	CASSLGGVEFGTEAFF	TGTGCCAGCAGCTTAGGAGGGGTCGAGTTCGGGACTGAAGCTTTCTTT
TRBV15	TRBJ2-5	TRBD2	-	CATSRTGSGGQETQYF	TGTGCCACCAGCAGAACGGGTAGCGGGGGCCAAGAGACCCAGTACTTC
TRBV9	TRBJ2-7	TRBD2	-	CASSAKREADEQYF	TGTGCCAGCAGCGCGAAGCGGGAGGCTGACGAGCAGTACTTC
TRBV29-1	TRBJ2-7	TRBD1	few	CSAEGGQGIDEQYF	TGCAGCGCGGAGGGGGGACAGGGGATCGACGAGCAGTACTTC
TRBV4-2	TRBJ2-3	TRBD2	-	CASSQGLAGSSTDTQYF	TGTGCCAGCAGCCAAGGACTAGCGGGTTCGAGCACAGATACGCAGTATTTT
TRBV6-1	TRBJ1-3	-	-	CASSDGTPGNTIYF	TGTGCCAGCAGTGACGGGACACCTGGAAACACCATATATTTT
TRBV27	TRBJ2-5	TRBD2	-	CASSLKGTSGQETQYF	TGTGCCAGCAGTTTAAAGGGGACTAGCGGTCAAGAGACCCAGTACTTC
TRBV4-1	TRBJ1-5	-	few	CASSPIGTGLNQPQHF	TGCGCCAGCAGCCCCATAGGTACAGGGTTAAATCAGCCCCAGCATTTT
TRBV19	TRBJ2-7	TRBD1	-	CASQASSRQGHYEQYF	TGTGCCAGCCAAGCATCCTCAAGACAGGGCCACTACGAGCAGTACTTC
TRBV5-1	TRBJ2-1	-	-	CASTLGSSYNEQFF	TGCGCCAGCACACTGGGGAGCTCCTACAATGAGCAGTTCTTC
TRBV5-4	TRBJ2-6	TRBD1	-	CASSAGTGGGGANVLTF	TGTGCCAGCAGCGCCGGGACAGGGGGCGGTGGGGCCAACGTCCTGACTTTC
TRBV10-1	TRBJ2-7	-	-	CASSGTELASSGEQYF	TGCGCCAGCAGCGGGACTGAGTTGGCGTCTTCGGGGGAGCAGTACTTC